These T cell receptor beta chains were read from a single sample in a study of T cell responses to AZD1222 COVID-19 vaccine. Measured with immunoSEQ multiplex PCR; TCRdb has only the in-frame clones, and not every one. The sample records 180,000 or so clones, 80% to 95% being singletons. The sample consisted of peripheral blood, taken 28 days after the second AZD1222 dose. The receptors shown here come from an adult who received the AZD1222 COVID-19 vaccine. Each CDR3 is given with its conserved first and last residue. Fields, in order: clone size, D gene, V gene, J gene, CDR3 DNA, CDR3 protein. The D gene is left open where the match is weak. The size entry is marked missing in some rows and otherwise reads once, few, many or a size class.

>-|-|TRBV6-1|TRBJ2-2
TGTGCCAGCAGTGAGGAGCGATACCAGAACACCGGGGAGCTGTTTTTT
CASSEERYQNTGELFF
>-|-|TRBV12-3/TRBV12-4|TRBJ2-4
TGTGCCAGCAGTTCCGGGCTGGACATTCAGTACTTC
CASSSGLDIQYF
>-|-|TRBV12-3/TRBV12-4|TRBJ2-7
TGTGCCAGCAGTTTGGAGAACTACGAGCAGTACTTC
CASSLENYEQYF
>-|-|TRBV18|TRBJ1-2
TGTGCCAGCTCACCACCGGCCAGTCCAGGCTACACCTTC
CASSPPASPGYTF
>-|-|TRBV5-1|TRBJ2-5
TGCGCCAGCAGCTTGGATCAGAGGTACCAAGAGACCCAGTACTTC
CASSLDQRYQETQYF
>-|-|TRBV12-3/TRBV12-4|TRBJ2-7
TGTGCCAGCAGTTTTGGCAGCTCCTACGAGCAGTACTTC
CASSFGSSYEQYF
>-|TRBD1|TRBV11-3|TRBJ1-2
TGTGCCAGCAGCTTACCGGGACAGCTTAACTATGGCTACACCTTC
CASSLPGQLNYGYTF
>-|TRBD1|TRBV29-1|TRBJ2-3
TGCAGCGTTTACTCGGGACAGGGGGCCGCTAGCACAGATACGCAGTATTTT
CSVYSGQGAASTDTQYF
>-|TRBD1|TRBV6-1|TRBJ1-2
TGTGCCAGCAGTGAATCTCTGCCGGCAGGGGGTCTTTTTGGCTACACCTTC
CASSESLPAGGLFGYTF
>-|TRBD1|TRBV5-4|TRBJ1-1
TGTGCCAGCAGCTTGGACAGGGGCCGGTCTTCTGAAGCTTTCTTT
CASSLDRGRSSEAFF
>-|TRBD1|TRBV28|TRBJ2-7
TGTGCCAGCAGACATTCCCCCAGGACAGGTCCCTACGAGCAGTACTTC
CASRHSPRTGPYEQYF
>-|TRBD2|TRBV27|TRBJ2-1
TGTGCCAGCAGTCCTACTAGCGGGGGGCACAATGAGCAGTTCTTC
CASSPTSGGHNEQFF
>-|-|TRBV9|TRBJ2-5
TGTGCCAGCAGCCGCACAGGGCAAGAGACCCAGTACTTC
CASSRTGQETQYF
>-|-|TRBV11-2|TRBJ2-1
TGTGCCAGCAGCTTAGATCAGGGGCCTTCCAATGAGCAGTTCTTC
CASSLDQGPSNEQFF
>few|-|TRBV5-1|TRBJ1-5
TGCGCCAGCAGCTTGGACAGGGAGGTCGGTCAGCCCCAGCATTTT
CASSLDREVGQPQHF
>-|TRBD1|TRBV18|TRBJ2-7
TGTGCCAGCTCACCGGCGGGACAGGGAAGTTCCTACGAGCAGTACTTC
CASSPAGQGSSYEQYF
>-|TRBD2|TRBV18|TRBJ2-1
TGTGCCAGCTCACCAGGACTAGCCGATTACAATGAGCAGTTCTTC
CASSPGLADYNEQFF
>-|TRBD1|TRBV28|TRBJ1-1
TGTGCCAGCACACTACTAAGGGGACAGGGTAGGGCTTTCTTT
CASTLLRGQGRAFF
>once|-|TRBV27|TRBJ2-7
TGTGCCAGCAGTTGGACTGGGCTCTCCTACGAGCAGTACTTC
CASSWTGLSYEQYF
>-|TRBD1|TRBV6-5|TRBJ2-7
TGTGCCAGCAGAGACTCCGACAGGGCCAACGAGCAGTACTTC
CASRDSDRANEQYF
>-|-|TRBV2|TRBJ1-6
TGTGCCAGCATGGCAGACTTAGATTCACCCCTCCACTTT
CASMADLDSPLHF
>-|-|TRBV18|TRBJ1-5
TGTGCCAGCTCAAGTGAGCAGAGTAGCAATCAGCCCCAGCATTTT
CASSSEQSSNQPQHF
>-|TRBD2|TRBV18|TRBJ2-1
TGTGCCAGCTCAGCGTCCCTAGCGGGAGGGTACAATGAGCAGTTCTTC
CASSASLAGGYNEQFF
>-|-|TRBV4-2|TRBJ2-1
TGTGCCAGCAGCCAAGACAGGGGACGGTTCTTC
CASSQDRGRFF
>-|-|TRBV3-1/TRBV3-2|TRBJ1-2
TGTGCCAGCAGCCAAAAATTGGATCATGGCTACACCTTC
CASSQKLDHGYTF
>once|TRBD1|TRBV7-9|TRBJ2-7
TGTGCCAGCAGCGGGTGGGACAGGGGGCCCTACGAGCAGTACTTC
CASSGWDRGPYEQYF
>-|-|TRBV7-2|TRBJ2-3
TGTGCCAGCAGCTTAGAAGCCCGGGATACGCAGTATTTT
CASSLEARDTQYF
>-|-|TRBV29-1|TRBJ2-7
TGCAGCGTTGTGAACAACCTCTACGAGCAGTACTTC
CSVVNNLYEQYF
>few|TRBD2|TRBV27|TRBJ2-2
TGTGCCAGCAGTTTAACCAGCGGGACCCTCACCGGGGAGCTGTTTTTT
CASSLTSGTLTGELFF
>once|-|TRBV30|TRBJ1-1
TGTGCCTGGAGTGTACGGGGCACTGAAGCTTTCTTT
CAWSVRGTEAFF
>-|-|TRBV30|TRBJ1-2
TGTGCCTGGAGTAGGGGCCGGGAAAACTATGGCTACACCTTC
CAWSRGRENYGYTF
>-|TRBD1|TRBV5-5|TRBJ1-4
TGTGCCAGCAGCTTGTTGGCAGGGGGTAATGAAAAACTGTTTTTT
CASSLLAGGNEKLFF
>-|-|TRBV11-2|TRBJ1-1
TGTGCCAGCAGCTTAGGGGTGGGGCGCGTGGCTGAAGCTTTCTTT
CASSLGVGRVAEAFF
>-|-|TRBV6-1|TRBJ1-5
TGTGCCAGCAGTGTTGATCGGGGCAGAGGCAATCAGCCCCAGCATTTT
CASSVDRGRGNQPQHF
>-|-|TRBV28|TRBJ1-1
TGTGCCAGCAGGTTTGACCTTCAGGGAGGGGGAACTGAAGCTTTCTTT
CASRFDLQGGGTEAFF
>-|-|TRBV18|TRBJ2-1
TGTGCCAGCTCACCATTCGACAGCGGTAATGAGCAGTTCTTC
CASSPFDSGNEQFF
>-|TRBD2|TRBV9|TRBJ2-5
TGTGCCAGCAGCCCACTAGCGGGGGGAGGTGAGACCCAGTACTTC
CASSPLAGGGETQYF
>-|-|TRBV6-5|TRBJ1-1
TGTGCCAGCGATCGGGCAGCCCGGAACACTGAAGCTTTCTTT
CASDRAARNTEAFF
>-|TRBD1|TRBV7-2|TRBJ2-6
TGTGCCAGCAGCTTTTTTGGGCCGGGACAGAGCTCTGGGGCCAACGTCCTGACTTTC
CASSFFGPGQSSGANVLTF
>-|TRBD1|TRBV18|TRBJ2-7
TGTGCCAGCTCACCAGGGACAGGGGCTGACGAGCAGTACTTC
CASSPGTGADEQYF
>-|TRBD2|TRBV4-2|TRBJ2-5
TGTGCCAGCAGCCAGGGCGGGAGAGGAGAGACCCAGTACTTC
CASSQGGRGETQYF
>-|-|TRBV6-6|TRBJ1-1
TGTGCCAGCAGTTACCTGGCAACTGAAGCTTTCTTT
CASSYLATEAFF
>-|-|TRBV5-1|TRBJ2-7
TGCGCCAGCAGCTTCGAGGGCTACGAGCAGTACTTC
CASSFEGYEQYF
>-|-|TRBV6-1|TRBJ1-2
TGTGCCAGCAGCGAAAATTCGGAGCAGATAAACTATGGCTACACCTTC
CASSENSEQINYGYTF
>once|TRBD1|TRBV5-5|TRBJ1-5
TGTGCCAGCAGTCGGGACAGGATCAATCAGCCCCAGCATTTT
CASSRDRINQPQHF
>-|-|TRBV10-1|TRBJ2-3
TGCGCCAGCAGTACGGGTTCCGGGACAGATACGCAGTATTTT
CASSTGSGTDTQYF
>-|TRBD1|TRBV3-1/TRBV3-2|TRBJ1-6
TGTGCCAGCAGCCCCAAAACCCGACAGGGTGAAAAATCACCCCTCCACTTT
CASSPKTRQGEKSPLHF